This T cell receptor (beta chain) stems from a study of CD8 T cells in Susac syndrome. In the study overall: Among the Susac syndrome patients who underwent sequencing, about six had clinically active disease, while roughly eight of them were in remission. When blood was drawn, patients with Susac syndrome were on intravenous immunoglobulin alone, on corticosteroids, or therapy-naive.

The table lists this clonotype with a count of one. cDNA came from around 0.54 to 1 ug RNA primed by random hexamers. The CDR3 of TCR beta was amplified by immunoSEQ multiplex PCR across 54 Vbeta and 13 Jbeta. TCRdb analysed the immunoSEQ multiplex PCR reads with MiXCR anew, one entry per CDR3 protein. Of over 140,000 distinct CDR3 sequences listed, 95% are singletons. The sample comprised CD4+ T cells from PBMCs. The origin of this receptor is a human donor with Susac syndrome.

This CDR3 reads CSAVPGGRAHEQYF. The CDR3 DNA sequence: TGCAGTGCTGTCCCCGGCGGGAGGGCCCACGAGCAGTACTTC. This sequence joins TRBV20-1 and TRBJ2-7; 9 positions match TRBD2. V shed 5 bases, J shed 5 bases, and the junction held 10 bases outside the gene matches. The CDR3 totals 14 residues. Germline loops: CDR1 DFQATT, CDR2 SNEGSKA (reference sequence).